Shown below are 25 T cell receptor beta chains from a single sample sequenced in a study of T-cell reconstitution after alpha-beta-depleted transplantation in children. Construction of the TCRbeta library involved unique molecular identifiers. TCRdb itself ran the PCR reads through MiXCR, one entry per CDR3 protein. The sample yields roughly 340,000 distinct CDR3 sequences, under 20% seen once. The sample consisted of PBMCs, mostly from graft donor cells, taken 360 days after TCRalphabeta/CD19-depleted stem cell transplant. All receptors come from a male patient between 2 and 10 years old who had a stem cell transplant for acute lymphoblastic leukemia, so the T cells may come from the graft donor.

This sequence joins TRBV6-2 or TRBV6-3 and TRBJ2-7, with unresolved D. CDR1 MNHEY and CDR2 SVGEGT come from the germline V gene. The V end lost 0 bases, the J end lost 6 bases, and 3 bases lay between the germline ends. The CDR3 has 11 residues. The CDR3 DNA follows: TGTGCCAGCAGTTACTCGCGCGAGCAGTACTTC. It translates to CASSYSREQYF.

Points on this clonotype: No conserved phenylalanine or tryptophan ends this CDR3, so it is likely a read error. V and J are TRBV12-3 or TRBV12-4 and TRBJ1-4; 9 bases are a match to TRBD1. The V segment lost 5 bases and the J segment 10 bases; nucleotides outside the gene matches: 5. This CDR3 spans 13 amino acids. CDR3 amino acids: CASSLRDRAKLFY. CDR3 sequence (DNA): TGTGCCAGCAGTCTCCGGGACAGGGCAAAACTGTTTTAT.

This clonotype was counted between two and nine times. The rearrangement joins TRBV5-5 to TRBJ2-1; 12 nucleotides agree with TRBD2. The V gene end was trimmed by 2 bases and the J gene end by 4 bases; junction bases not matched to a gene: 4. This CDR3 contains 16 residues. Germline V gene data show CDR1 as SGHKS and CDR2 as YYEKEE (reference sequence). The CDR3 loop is CASSFVTSGSYNEQFF. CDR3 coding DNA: TGTGCCAGCAGCTTCGTGACTAGCGGGAGTTACAATGAGCAGTTCTTC.

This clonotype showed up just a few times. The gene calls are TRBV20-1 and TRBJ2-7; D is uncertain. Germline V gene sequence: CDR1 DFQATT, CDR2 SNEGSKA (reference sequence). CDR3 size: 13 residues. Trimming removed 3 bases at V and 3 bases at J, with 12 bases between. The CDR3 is CSASLGTVYEQYF. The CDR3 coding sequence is TGCAGTGCTAGCTTGGGCACCGTCTACGAGCAGTACTTC.

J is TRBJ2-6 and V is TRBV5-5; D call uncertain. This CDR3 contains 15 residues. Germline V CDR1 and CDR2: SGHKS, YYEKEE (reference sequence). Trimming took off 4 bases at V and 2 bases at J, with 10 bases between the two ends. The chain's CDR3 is CASSHTRPGANVLTF. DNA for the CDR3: TGTGCCAGCAGCCACACCCGCCCTGGGGCCAACGTCCTGACTTTC.

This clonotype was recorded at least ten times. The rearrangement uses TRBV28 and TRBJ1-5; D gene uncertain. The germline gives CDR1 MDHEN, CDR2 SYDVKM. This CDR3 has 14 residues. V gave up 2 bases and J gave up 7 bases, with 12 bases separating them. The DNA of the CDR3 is TGTGCCAGCAGTTTAATCCCGGGTAGACAGCCCCAGCATTTT. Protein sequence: CASSLIPGRQPQHF.

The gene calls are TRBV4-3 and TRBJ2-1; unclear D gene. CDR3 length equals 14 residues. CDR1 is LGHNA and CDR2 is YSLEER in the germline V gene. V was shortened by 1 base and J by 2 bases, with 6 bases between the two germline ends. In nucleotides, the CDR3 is TGCGCCAGCAGCCAAGTCCTAGCCTACAATGAGCAGTTCTTC. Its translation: CASSQVLAYNEQFF.

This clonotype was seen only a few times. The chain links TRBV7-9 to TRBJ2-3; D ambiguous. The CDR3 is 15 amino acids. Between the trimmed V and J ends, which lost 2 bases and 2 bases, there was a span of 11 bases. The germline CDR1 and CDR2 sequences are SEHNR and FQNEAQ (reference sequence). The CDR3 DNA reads TGTGCCAGCAGCTTATCGAGCCCATCCACAGATACGCAGTATTTT. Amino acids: CASSLSSPSTDTQYF. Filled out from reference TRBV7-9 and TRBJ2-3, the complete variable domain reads DTGVSQNPRHKITKRGQNVTFRCDPISEHNRLYWYRQTLGQGPEFLTYFQNEAQLEKSRLLSDRFSAERPKGSFSTLEIQRTEQGDSAMYLCASSLSSPSTDTQYFGPGTRLTVL.

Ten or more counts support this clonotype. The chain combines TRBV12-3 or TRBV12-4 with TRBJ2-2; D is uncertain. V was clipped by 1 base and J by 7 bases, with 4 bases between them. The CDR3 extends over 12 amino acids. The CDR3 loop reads CASSLGGGELFF. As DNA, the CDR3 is TGTGCCAGCAGTTTAGGTGGCGGGGAGCTGTTTTTT.

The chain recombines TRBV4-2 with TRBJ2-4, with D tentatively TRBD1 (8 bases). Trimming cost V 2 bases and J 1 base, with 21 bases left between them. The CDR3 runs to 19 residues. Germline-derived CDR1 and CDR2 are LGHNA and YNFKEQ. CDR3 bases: TGTGCCAGCAGCCAAAAAGGGGTAACAGGGGGGGTTGCCAAAAACATTCAGTACTTC. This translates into CASSQKGVTGGVAKNIQYF.

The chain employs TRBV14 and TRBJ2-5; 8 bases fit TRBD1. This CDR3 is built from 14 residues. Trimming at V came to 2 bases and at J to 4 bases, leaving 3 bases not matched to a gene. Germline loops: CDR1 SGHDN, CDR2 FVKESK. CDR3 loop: CASSQLDRAETQYF. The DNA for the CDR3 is TGTGCCAGCAGCCAACTGGACAGGGCAGAGACCCAGTACTTC.

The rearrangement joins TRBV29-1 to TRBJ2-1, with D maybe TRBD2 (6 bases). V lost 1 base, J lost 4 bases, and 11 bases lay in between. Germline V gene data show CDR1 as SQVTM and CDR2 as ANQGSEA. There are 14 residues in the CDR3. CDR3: CSVEVLAVYNEQFF. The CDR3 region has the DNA TGCAGCGTTGAAGTACTAGCAGTTTACAATGAGCAGTTCTTC.

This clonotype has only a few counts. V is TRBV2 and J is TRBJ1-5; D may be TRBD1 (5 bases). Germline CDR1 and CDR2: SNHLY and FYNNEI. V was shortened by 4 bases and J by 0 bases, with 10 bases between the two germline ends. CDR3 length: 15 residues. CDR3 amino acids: CASSGGSFSNQPQHF. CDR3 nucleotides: TGTGCCAGCAGTGGGGGCAGTTTTAGCAATCAGCCCCAGCATTTT.

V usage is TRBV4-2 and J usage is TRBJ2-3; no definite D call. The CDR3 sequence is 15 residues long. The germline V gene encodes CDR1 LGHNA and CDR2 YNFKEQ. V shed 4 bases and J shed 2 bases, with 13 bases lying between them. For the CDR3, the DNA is TGTGCCAGCAGCCCCCGGGCCGGCCTCACAGATACGCAGTATTTT. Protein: CASSPRAGLTDTQYF.

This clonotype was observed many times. Here the CDR3 DNA reads TGTGCCAGCAGCTTAGGCCAGTATAGCAATCAGCCCCAGCATTTT. Encoded protein: CASSLGQYSNQPQHF. The chain combines TRBV7-8 with TRBJ1-5; D remains unclear. The V and J ends lost 1 base and 0 bases respectively, with 7 bases between them. The CDR3 runs to 15 residues. CDR1 and CDR2 from the germline V gene are SGHVS and FQNEAQ.

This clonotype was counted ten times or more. In DNA, the CDR3 is TGTGCCACCAGCAGAGCCCGAGGACCGGGACTAGCGGGAGCACACAATGAGCAGTTCTTC. Protein product: CATSRARGPGLAGAHNEQFF. The chain recombines TRBV15 with TRBJ2-1; 14 bases align to TRBD2. V lost 1 base to trimming and J lost 5 bases; unmatched junction nucleotides: 13. CDR1 is LNHNV and CDR2 is YYDKDF in the germline V gene (reference sequence). The CDR3 is 20 residues long.

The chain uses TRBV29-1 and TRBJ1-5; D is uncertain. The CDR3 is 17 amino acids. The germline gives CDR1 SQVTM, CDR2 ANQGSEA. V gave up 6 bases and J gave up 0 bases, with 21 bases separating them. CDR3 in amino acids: CSVAEVGWDNSNQPQHF. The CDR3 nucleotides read TGCAGCGTAGCTGAGGTAGGGTGGGATAATAGCAATCAGCCCCAGCATTTT.

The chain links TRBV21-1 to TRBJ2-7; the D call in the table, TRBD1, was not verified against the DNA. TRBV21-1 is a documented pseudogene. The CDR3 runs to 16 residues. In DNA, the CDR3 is TGTGCCAGCAGCAAACACATCGGCGACCCCCCCTACGAGCAGTACTTC. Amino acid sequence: CASSKHIGDPPYEQYF.

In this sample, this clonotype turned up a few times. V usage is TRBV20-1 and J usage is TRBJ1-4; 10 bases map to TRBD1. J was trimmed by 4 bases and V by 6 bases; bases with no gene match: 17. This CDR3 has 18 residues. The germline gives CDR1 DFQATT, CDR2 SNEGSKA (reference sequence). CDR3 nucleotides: TGCAGTGCCTCCACCCGGAGGGACAGGGGCGCCCTTAATGAAAAACTGTTTTTT. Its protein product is CSASTRRDRGALNEKLFF.

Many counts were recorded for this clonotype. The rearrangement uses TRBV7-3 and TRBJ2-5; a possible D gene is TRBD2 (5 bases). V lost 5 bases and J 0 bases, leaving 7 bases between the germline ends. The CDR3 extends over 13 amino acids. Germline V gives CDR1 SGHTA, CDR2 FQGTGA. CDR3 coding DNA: TGTGCCAGCAGCCGGGGTCACCAAGAGACCCAGTACTTC. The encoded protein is CASSRGHQETQYF.

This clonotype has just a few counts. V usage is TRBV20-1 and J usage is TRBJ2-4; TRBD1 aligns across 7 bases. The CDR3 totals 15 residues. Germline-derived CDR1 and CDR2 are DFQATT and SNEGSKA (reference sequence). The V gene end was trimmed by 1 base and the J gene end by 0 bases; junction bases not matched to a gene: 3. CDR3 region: CSARAHRGAKNIQYF. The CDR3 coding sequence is TGCAGTGCTAGAGCCCACAGGGGAGCCAAAAACATTCAGTACTTC.

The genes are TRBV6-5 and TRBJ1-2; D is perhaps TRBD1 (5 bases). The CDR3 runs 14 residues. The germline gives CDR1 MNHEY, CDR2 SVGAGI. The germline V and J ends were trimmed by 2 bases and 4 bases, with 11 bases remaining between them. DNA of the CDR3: TGTGCCAGCAGTTACGCGGGACGGTTCTATGGCTACACCTTC. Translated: CASSYAGRFYGYTF.

CDR3 in DNA: TGTGCCAGCAGTTTATTCCCCCGGACGGGGCAGTTCTTC. This sequence encodes CASSLFPRTGQFF. J is TRBJ2-1 and V is TRBV28; D is unclear. The CDR3 spans 13 residues. Germline values: CDR1 MDHEN, CDR2 SYDVKM. V lost 1 base to trimming and J lost 12 bases, with 13 bases between them.

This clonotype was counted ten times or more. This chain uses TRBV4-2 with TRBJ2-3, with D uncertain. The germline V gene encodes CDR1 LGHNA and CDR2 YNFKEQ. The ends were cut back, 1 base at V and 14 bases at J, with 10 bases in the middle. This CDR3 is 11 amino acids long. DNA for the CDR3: TGTGCCAGCAGCCAAGCCCTAGTTTGGTATTTT. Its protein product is CASSQALVWYF.

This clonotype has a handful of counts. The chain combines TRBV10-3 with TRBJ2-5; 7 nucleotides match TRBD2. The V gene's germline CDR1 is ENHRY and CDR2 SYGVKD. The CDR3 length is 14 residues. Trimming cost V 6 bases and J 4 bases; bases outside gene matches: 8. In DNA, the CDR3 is TGTGCCATCAGCGGGGGGTCGGAGGGAGAGACCCAGTACTTC. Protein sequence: CAISGGSEGETQYF.